Each of the 27 T cell receptor beta chains below was sequenced from the same sample in a study of cytomegalovirus exposure and HLA in healthy donors. Primers: 60 Vbeta forward and 13 Jbeta reverse. Assay used: immunoSEQ multiplex PCR; TCRdb lists only in-frame clones, some missing. The sample yields about 200,000 clones, roughly 88% seen once. Specimen: PBMCs. These receptors were collected from a boy aged 2 to 9 in good health and CMV-seronegative.

The gene calls are TRBV19 and TRBJ2-5; weak D call: TRBD1 (6 bases). Germline CDR1 and CDR2: LNHDA and SQIVND (reference sequence). Trimming took off 5 bases at V and 2 bases at J, with 12 bases between the two ends. The CDR3 totals 14 residues. Here the CDR3 reads CASSFPGTQETQYF. The CDR3 nucleotides read TGTGCCAGTAGTTTCCCCGGGACACAAGAGACCCAGTACTTC.

This clone was counted a single time. Other DNA sequences in this sample translate to the same CDR3. This CDR3 reads CAWSVRANYGYTF. The CDR3 coding sequence is TGTGCCTGGAGTGTACGGGCTAACTATGGCTACACCTTC. The chain has TRBV30 and TRBJ1-2; D remains unclear. Per the germline V gene, CDR1 is GTSNPN and CDR2 is SVGIG (reference sequence). The V end lost 0 bases, the J end lost 0 bases, and 5 bases lay between the germline ends. The CDR3 is made up of 13 amino acids.

CDR3 sequence: CASSSNSSTDTQYF. CDR3 coding DNA: TGTGCCAGCTCATCTAATTCTAGCACAGATACGCAGTATTTT. The chain recombines TRBV18 with TRBJ2-3; no definite D call. Germline CDR1 is KGHSH and CDR2 is LQKENI. The CDR3 covers 14 residues. V lost 5 bases and J lost 0, with 9 bases in between.

This clone turned up a few times. The V gene is TRBV5-6, the J gene TRBJ2-7, with 9 positions matching TRBD2. This CDR3 spans 17 amino acids. With 0 bases clipped from V and 1 base from J, the junction kept 8 bases outside the gene matches. Germline V gives CDR1 SGHDT, CDR2 YYEEEE. This CDR3 reads CASSLEAGGPVSYEQYF. The CDR3 region has the DNA TGTGCCAGCAGCTTGGAAGCGGGAGGACCTGTGTCCTACGAGCAGTACTTC.

This sequence joins TRBV6-4 and TRBJ2-3; 10 nucleotides agree with TRBD2. Per germline, CDR1 MRHNA and CDR2 SNTAGT. This CDR3 is built from 14 residues. V was pared by 6 bases and J by 4 bases, with 4 bases of the junction left unmatched. This chain's CDR3 is CASSPLAGADTQYF. The CDR3 bases are TGTGCCAGCAGCCCCCTAGCGGGAGCAGATACGCAGTATTTT.

The V gene is TRBV11-2, the J gene TRBJ2-7, with D uncertain. Germline values: CDR1 SGHAT, CDR2 FQNNGV. There are 14 residues in the CDR3. V was trimmed by 0 bases and J by 2 bases, leaving 8 bases between them. DNA for the CDR3: TGTGCCAGCAGCTTAGACGGGTTCACCTACGAGCAGTACTTC. Amino acids: CASSLDGFTYEQYF.

This chain joins TRBV7-2 and TRBJ2-3, with 10 bases matching TRBD2. CDR1 is SGHTA, CDR2 FQGNSA, per germline. The CDR3 totals 13 residues. The CDR3 loop reads CAGSGGGTDTQYF. Written as DNA, the CDR3 is TGTGCTGGCAGCGGGGGGGGCACAGATACGCAGTATTTT. The entire variable domain, with the rest obtained from reference TRBV7-2 and TRBJ2-3, is as follows: GAGVSQSPSNKVTEKGKDVELRCDPISGHTALYWYRQSLGQGLEFLIYFQGNSAPDKSGLPSDRFSAERTGGSVSTLTIQRTQQEDSAVYLCAGSGGGTDTQYFGPGTRLTVL.

The chain joins TRBV7-9 to TRBJ1-1, with D unresolved. Deletions cut 4 bases from V and 4 bases from J, with 13 bases between. Germline lookup yields CDR1 SEHNR and CDR2 FQNEAQ (reference sequence). This CDR3 contains 14 residues. This CDR3 is CASSSGEKSTEAFF. In DNA, the CDR3 is TGTGCCAGCAGCTCGGGAGAGAAAAGCACTGAAGCTTTCTTT. Using reference TRBV7-9 and TRBJ1-1 for the parts outside the CDR3, the full variable domain is DTGVSQNPRHKITKRGQNVTFRCDPISEHNRLYWYRQTLGQGPEFLTYFQNEAQLEKSRLLSDRFSAERPKGSFSTLEIQRTEQGDSAMYLCASSSGEKSTEAFFGQGTRLTVV.

V and J are TRBV7-9 and TRBJ2-1, with no clear D. The V and J ends lost 1 base and 3 bases respectively, with 7 bases between them. The CDR3 loop spans 14 amino acids. CDR1 is SEHNR and CDR2 is FQNEAQ in the germline V gene (reference sequence). CDR3 sequence reads: CASSLVILYNEQFF. CDR3 DNA sequence: TGTGCCAGCAGCTTAGTAATCCTCTACAATGAGCAGTTCTTC.

The V gene is TRBV2, the J gene TRBJ2-7; the D gene is possibly TRBD1 (5 bases). Germline loops: CDR1 SNHLY, CDR2 FYNNEI. This CDR3 region has 20 residues. Trimming took 6 bases from V and 2 from J, leaving 32 bases between them. The CDR3 DNA sequence: TGTGCCAGCAGCTCCCCCCAGGGAATGGAGTGGAGTCTGAGCGCCTACGAGCAGTACTTC. Protein sequence: CASSSPQGMEWSLSAYEQYF.

The chain uses TRBV29-1 and TRBJ1-2, with D possibly being TRBD1 (5 bases). Germline V gene lookup returns CDR1 SQVTM and CDR2 ANQGSEA. Trimming left V 4 bases short and J 5 bases short, with 14 bases between. The CDR3 covers 13 residues. The CDR3 region is CSVGGTRPYGYTF. The CDR3 nucleotides read TGCAGCGTTGGCGGGACTCGGCCTTATGGCTACACCTTC.

CDR3 protein: CASSLGLQGMKGYTF. In DNA, the CDR3 is TGTGCCAGCAGCTTAGGGCTACAGGGTATGAAGGGCTACACCTTC. The chain recombines TRBV7-9 with TRBJ1-2, with D possibly matching TRBD1 (6 bases). V was pared by 1 base and J by 8 bases, with 17 bases between. The CDR3 is 15 residues long. The germline V gene has CDR1 SEHNR and CDR2 FQNEAQ (reference sequence).

V and J are TRBV7-9 and TRBJ2-3; TRBD2 agrees at 8 bases. CDR1 and CDR2 (germline): SEHNR, FQNEAQ (reference sequence). This CDR3 is 16 amino acids long. The trim removed 2 bases at V and 2 bases at J, leaving 6 bases unmatched. CDR3 protein: CASSLRSSGPTDTQYF. The CDR3 DNA reads TGTGCCAGCAGCTTAAGGTCTAGCGGGCCCACAGATACGCAGTATTTT.

The gene calls are TRBV5-4 and TRBJ2-5; 9 bases align to TRBD1. Germline V gives CDR1 SGHNT, CDR2 YYREEE (reference sequence). This CDR3 is 15 amino acids long. V trimming: 4 bases; J trimming: 5 bases; junction bases outside the gene matches: 9. The CDR3 DNA reads TGTGCCAGCAGCATCCAGGACAGGGGTTCGGAGACCCAGTACTTC. It specifies CASSIQDRGSETQYF.

V is TRBV7-2 and J is TRBJ2-2, with 11 bases lining up with TRBD2. Germline loops: CDR1 SGHTA, CDR2 FQGNSA. The CDR3 consists of 15 residues. With V trimmed by 2 bases and J by 5 bases, 1 base remained unmatched. This CDR3 is CASSLLAGGTGELFF. CDR3 nucleotide sequence: TGTGCCAGCAGCTTACTAGCGGGGGGTACCGGGGAGCTGTTTTTT.

In the case of this clone: The junction differs from germline at one of its ends, possibly a read error. The chain carries TRBV7-9 and TRBJ1-1; 7 positions match TRBD1. Germline CDR1 SEHNR, CDR2 FQNEAQ (reference sequence). The CDR3 is 17 amino acids. The CDR3 bases are TGTTCCAGCAGCTTAGGGGCCCTCGGGACAGTGAACACTGAAGCTTTCTTT. The encoded protein is CSSSLGALGTVNTEAFF.

This chain uses TRBV5-1 with TRBJ2-5; D might be TRBD2 (6 bases). The CDR3 length is 16 residues. Germline V gene lookup returns CDR1 SGHRS and CDR2 YFSETQ. Trimming cost V 4 bases and J 1 base, with 17 bases left between them. As DNA, the CDR3 is TGCGCCAGCAGCCCCTACAGTGGCGGGATCCAAGAGACCCAGTACTTC. Translating it yields CASSPYSGGIQETQYF.

The chain is built from TRBV27 and TRBJ2-1; tentatively, D is TRBD2 (6 bases). Germline-derived CDR1 and CDR2 are MNHEY and SMNVEV (reference sequence). The CDR3 consists of 13 residues. Trimming removed 8 bases at V and 5 bases at J, with 13 bases between. The CDR3 nucleotides are TGTGCCAGCGGCGGGACCGAGAACAATGAGCAGTTCTTC. Translating gives CASGGTENNEQFF.

The chain links TRBV27 to TRBJ2-7; D may be TRBD2 (5 bases). The ends were cut back, 5 bases at V and 2 bases at J, with 13 bases in the middle. The germline V gene encodes CDR1 MNHEY and CDR2 SMNVEV (reference sequence). The CDR3 is 14 residues long. The CDR3 coding sequence is TGTGCCAGCAGTCTTACCCGAGGGCCCTACGAGCAGTACTTC. Amino acid sequence: CASSLTRGPYEQYF.

This clone was picked up one time. The V gene is TRBV25-1, the J gene TRBJ2-5, with D possibly matching TRBD2 (5 bases). CDR3 length: 12 residues. Germline CDR1 MGHDK, CDR2 SYGVNS. V gave up 4 bases and J gave up 5 bases, with 8 bases separating them. CDR3 region: CASSAGGETQYF. CDR3 coding DNA: TGTGCCAGCAGTGCGGGCGGGGAGACCCAGTACTTC.

This rearrangement joins TRBV5-1 to TRBJ2-1; 10 nucleotides match TRBD2. The CDR3 is made up of 15 amino acids. Per the germline V gene, CDR1 is SGHRS and CDR2 is YFSETQ. Trimming at V came to 0 bases and at J to 9 bases, leaving 6 bases not matched to a gene. CDR3 DNA: TGCGCCAGCAGCTTGGGTAGCGGGGGGCCTATTGAGCAGTTCTTC. Protein product: CASSLGSGGPIEQFF.

The chain has TRBV11-2 and TRBJ1-5; 12 nucleotides align to TRBD1. The V gene's germline CDR1 is SGHAT and CDR2 FQNNGV. The CDR3 spans 13 residues. The V and J ends lost 3 bases and 9 bases, in that order; junction bases with no gene match: 0. CDR3 region: CASSLGQGAPQHF. For the CDR3, the DNA is TGTGCCAGCAGCTTGGGACAGGGGGCGCCCCAGCATTTT.

The CDR3 loop is CASSLSSYEQYF. The CDR3 DNA follows: TGTGCCAGCAGCCTCAGCTCCTACGAGCAGTACTTC. The chain joins TRBV28 to TRBJ2-7; D is ambiguous. The CDR3 is 12 amino acids. The V and J ends lost 6 bases and 0 bases respectively, with 6 bases between them. Looked up from germline, CDR1 is MDHEN and CDR2 is SYDVKM.

V usage is TRBV27 and J usage is TRBJ1-5; D possibly corresponds to TRBD1 (6 bases). CDR1 and CDR2 (germline): MNHEY, SMNVEV (reference sequence). Trimming removed 2 bases from V and 6 bases from J, with 20 bases in between. The CDR3 is made up of 17 amino acids. The CDR3 DNA reads TGTGCCAGCAGTTTAAGGTGGGGGCGAGGTTTGGGTCAGCCCCAGCATTTT. It yields the protein CASSLRWGRGLGQPQHF.

The chain couples TRBV18 to TRBJ2-5; a possible D gene is TRBD1 (5 bases). Trimming removed 5 bases from V and 0 bases from J, with 7 bases in between. Looked up from germline, CDR1 is KGHSH and CDR2 is LQKENI. This CDR3 contains 13 residues. CDR3 DNA sequence: TGTGCCAGCTCAGGGGCTTACCAAGAGACCCAGTACTTC. It specifies CASSGAYQETQYF.

The chain carries TRBV9 and TRBJ1-3; 10 nucleotides align to TRBD1. After removal of 3 bases from V and 7 bases from J, the junction contained 7 bases not matched to a gene. The CDR3 spans 15 residues. Germline CDR1 is SGDLS and CDR2 is YYNGEE. The CDR3 protein is CASSGRGQGENTIYF. The CDR3 DNA sequence: TGTGCCAGCAGCGGACGAGGACAGGGGGAGAACACCATATATTTT.

The rearrangement links TRBV9 to TRBJ2-5, with D possibly TRBD1 on 6 matching bases. Germline V gene data show CDR1 as SGDLS and CDR2 as YYNGEE. V was pared by 0 bases and J by 9 bases, with 15 bases between. The CDR3 loop spans 14 amino acids. The CDR3 nucleotides read TGTGCCAGCAGCGTAGGACGGGTCTCAGGGGCCCAGTACTTC. This codes for CASSVGRVSGAQYF. Supplemented by reference TRBV9 and TRBJ2-5, the full variable domain reads DSGVTQTPKHLITATGQRVTLRCSPRSGDLSVYWYQQSLDQGLQFLIQYYNGEERAKGNILERFSAQQFPDLHSELNLSSLELGDSALYFCASSVGRVSGAQYFGPGTRLLVL.